The 18 T cell receptor beta chains below all came from one sample that was sequenced in a study of blood T cell repertoires in COVID-19. Libraries were prepared by immunoSEQ multiplex PCR; TCRdb keeps only in-frame clonotypes and omits some of them. Among 110,000 to 150,000 clones listed, about four fifths were seen once. Specimen: peripheral blood. These receptors were obtained from a human donor in a cohort sampled during active COVID-19.

In this sample, this clone turned up once. CDR3: CASSYGGLGPLRELFF. CDR3 coding DNA: TGTGCCAGCAGTTACGGGGGACTTGGCCCTCTTAGGGAGCTGTTTTTT. This rearrangement joins TRBV6-6 to TRBJ2-2, with a tentative D call TRBD2 (6 bases). V was clipped by 2 bases and J by 9 bases, with 19 bases between them. This CDR3 has 16 residues. The germline V gene encodes CDR1 MNHNY and CDR2 SVGAGI (reference sequence).

This clone has a handful of counts. In DNA, the CDR3 is TGTGCCAGTAGTATATGGGGACAGGGAAATGATGGCTACACCTTC. It specifies CASSIWGQGNDGYTF. This chain uses TRBV19 with TRBJ1-2; 9 nucleotides align to TRBD1. CDR1 LNHDA and CDR2 SQIVND come from the germline V gene (reference sequence). This CDR3 is 15 amino acids long. V trimming: 2 bases; J trimming: 6 bases; junction bases outside the gene matches: 7. Supplemented by reference TRBV19 and TRBJ1-2, the full variable domain reads DGGITQSPKYLFRKEGQNVTLSCEQNLNHDAMYWYRQDPGQGLRLIYYSQIVNDFQKGDIAEGYSVSREKKESFPLTVTSAQKNPTAFYLCASSIWGQGNDGYTFGSGTRLTVV.

This clone has only a few counts. V usage is TRBV5-4 and J usage is TRBJ2-3, with a tentative D call TRBD1 (5 bases). V lost 4 bases and J lost 1, with 10 bases in between. The CDR3 spans 14 residues. Germline V gene data show CDR1 as SGHNT and CDR2 as YYREEE (reference sequence). Here the CDR3 reads CASSAPTGTDTQYF. The CDR3 DNA sequence: TGTGCCAGCAGCGCCCCGACAGGCACAGATACGCAGTATTTT. The full variable domain, its missing parts supplied by reference TRBV5-4 and TRBJ2-3, is ETGVTQSPTHLIKTRGQQVTLRCSSQSGHNTVSWYQQALGQGPQFIFQYYREEENGRGNFPPRFSGLQFPNYSSELNVNALELDDSALYLCASSAPTGTDTQYFGPGTRLTVL.

This rearrangement joins TRBV12-3 or TRBV12-4 to TRBJ1-2; D gene unclear. The CDR3 has 12 amino acids. Trimming took off 4 bases at V and 4 bases at J, with 7 bases between the two ends. CDR3 coding DNA: TGTGCCAGCAGTTCAGAGGGCTATGGCTACACCTTC. Translating gives CASSSEGYGYTF.

This clone has a handful of counts. The chain is built from TRBV5-4 and TRBJ1-1; the match to TRBD1 covers 9 bases. Trimming removed 6 bases from V and 5 bases from J; junction bases left unmatched: 8. In germline, CDR1 is SGHNT, CDR2 YYREEE (reference sequence). CDR3 length equals 14 residues. CDR3 coding DNA: TGTGCCAGCACCCAGGGACAGGGAGCGACTGAAGCTTTCTTT. Protein: CASTQGQGATEAFF.

The chain combines TRBV18 with TRBJ2-1; TRBD1 matches at 8 bases. Germline V CDR1 and CDR2: KGHSH, LQKENI. Germline trimming cut 4 bases from V and 3 bases from J; bases unmatched to any gene: 5. The CDR3 covers 15 residues. Here the CDR3 reads CASSLAGGIYNEQFF. The CDR3 bases are TGTGCCAGCTCACTCGCAGGGGGCATCTACAATGAGCAGTTCTTC.

This chain links TRBV6-2 or TRBV6-3 with TRBJ2-7; D call uncertain. CDR3 length equals 14 residues. V gave up 4 bases and J gave up 0 bases, with 10 bases separating them. CDR1 and CDR2 from the germline V gene are MNHEY and SVGEGT. Written as DNA, the CDR3 is TGTGCCAGCAGTTGGTCGGGTCCCTCCTACGAGCAGTACTTC. Its protein product is CASSWSGPSYEQYF.

This chain joins TRBV6-5 and TRBJ2-3; TRBD1 aligns across 7 bases. The CDR3 runs to 13 residues. V trimming: 8 bases; J trimming: 4 bases; junction bases outside the gene matches: 6. CDR1 MNHEY and CDR2 SVGAGI come from the germline V gene. This chain's CDR3 is CASRSGQSDTQYF. As DNA, the CDR3 is TGTGCCAGCCGGTCGGGACAGTCAGATACGCAGTATTTT.

This chain joins TRBV2 and TRBJ2-7; TRBD1 agrees at 8 bases. The ends lost 6 bases at V and 0 bases at J; junction bases unmatched: 4. This CDR3 has 14 amino acids. In germline, CDR1 is SNHLY, CDR2 FYNNEI. The CDR3 here is CASRGTGHSYEQYF. The CDR3 nucleotides are TGTGCCAGCAGGGGGACAGGACACTCCTACGAGCAGTACTTC.

The rearrangement links TRBV5-1 to TRBJ2-3, with 9 bases lining up with TRBD2. The CDR3 is 16 residues long. Germline V gives CDR1 SGHRS, CDR2 YFSETQ. Germline trimming cut 4 bases from V and 4 bases from J; bases unmatched to any gene: 10. CDR3 protein: CASSTDLAGSADTQYF. The CDR3, as DNA: TGCGCCAGCAGCACCGATCTAGCGGGGAGTGCAGATACGCAGTATTTT.

The chain uses TRBV11-2 and TRBJ1-4; D unresolved. CDR3 length: 15 residues. Per germline, CDR1 SGHAT and CDR2 FQNNGV. The ends were cut back, 2 bases at V and 5 bases at J, with 12 bases in the middle. The CDR3 reads CASSLTHEENEKLFF. The CDR3 coding sequence is TGTGCCAGCAGCTTAACCCATGAGGAGAATGAAAAACTGTTTTTT.

The chain employs TRBV27 and TRBJ2-7, with 12 bases fitting TRBD2. V trimming: 6 bases; J trimming: 3 bases; junction bases outside the gene matches: 3. Germline V lookup: CDR1 MNHEY, CDR2 SMNVEV (reference sequence). CDR3 length: 14 residues. The CDR3 sequence is CASRLAGGHYEQYF. CDR3 sequence (DNA): TGTGCCAGCAGACTAGCGGGGGGTCACTACGAGCAGTACTTC.

The chain uses TRBV18 and TRBJ1-1, with 8 bases matching TRBD1. There are 16 residues in the CDR3. From germline, CDR1 is KGHSH and CDR2 LQKENI. V trimming: 3 bases; J trimming: 3 bases; junction bases outside the gene matches: 9. The CDR3 DNA reads as TGTGCCAGCTCACCGAACCAGGGGGCCGGGGACACTGAAGCTTTCTTT. Translating it yields CASSPNQGAGDTEAFF.

The rearrangement links TRBV14 to TRBJ1-5, with 7 bases aligning to TRBD1. Trimming at V came to 0 bases and at J to 2 bases, leaving 4 bases not matched to a gene. Germline V lookup: CDR1 SGHDN, CDR2 FVKESK. This CDR3 is built from 16 residues. CDR3 nucleotides: TGTGCCAGCAGCCAAGATACGGGGACAGGCAATCAGCCCCAGCATTTT. Amino acid sequence: CASSQDTGTGNQPQHF.

V is TRBV10-3 and J is TRBJ1-1; the match to TRBD1 covers 9 bases. The CDR3 has 16 amino acids. CDR1 and CDR2 (germline): ENHRY, SYGVKD. V lost 4 bases, J lost 1 base, and 7 bases stayed unmatched. CDR3 DNA sequence: TGTGCCATCAGTGCGTTACAGGGGGCGGGGAACACTGAAGCTTTCTTT. Its protein is CAISALQGAGNTEAFF.

The V gene is TRBV4-2, the J gene TRBJ2-3; 10 bases are shared with TRBD2. CDR1 is LGHNA, CDR2 YNFKEQ, per germline. V shed 3 bases, J shed 3 bases, and the junction held 6 bases outside the gene matches. The CDR3 is 16 residues long. CDR3 residues: CASSQHLAGGTDTQYF. CDR3 coding DNA: TGTGCCAGCAGCCAGCACTTAGCGGGGGGTACAGATACGCAGTATTTT.

This chain uses TRBV3-1 (or the pseudogene TRBV3-2) with TRBJ1-6, with TRBD1 as a possible D gene (5 bases). This CDR3 comprises 14 residues. The germline gives CDR1 LGHDT, CDR2 YNNKEL (reference sequence). The V end was cut by 1 base, the J end by 7 bases, with 8 bases between. CDR3 sequence: CASSQGQRNSPLHF. In DNA form, the CDR3 reads TGTGCCAGCAGCCAAGGACAGAGGAATTCACCCCTCCACTTT.

This clone was counted once. The chain combines TRBV4-2 with TRBJ1-5, with a possible D match to TRBD1 (5 bases). V was cut by 3 bases and J by 5 bases, with 14 bases left in between. Looked up from germline, CDR1 is LGHNA and CDR2 is YNFKEQ. There are 15 residues in the CDR3. CDR3 sequence (DNA): TGTGCCAGCAGCCACGAGATCCGGGGGGATCAGCCCCAGCATTTT. Amino acid sequence: CASSHEIRGDQPQHF.